Presented here are 17 T cell receptor beta chains from one specimen sequenced in a study of blood T cells in healthy people across ages. A second roughly 6 to 12 cycle PCR used barcoded and J-beta primers. From the 5' RACE reads, TCRdb called clonotypes with MiXCR, one entry per CDR3 protein. The sample includes some 690,000 distinct CDR3 sequences, about 24% of them seen just once. The sequencing sample was made of blood. These receptors came from a man aged 65 to 79 in good health.

A remark on this clonotype: It is likely a read error, because the conserved phenylalanine at the end of the CDR3 is missing. V usage is TRBV12-3 or TRBV12-4 and J usage is TRBJ2-7; no clear D gene. The DNA end is more similar to TRBJ2-1, so the J call may be wrong. The CDR3 is made up of 14 amino acids. The CDR3 coding sequence is TGTGCCAGCACGGCTAGGGTGGGAAACAATGAGCAGTTCCTC. Protein product: CASTARVGNNEQFL.

This sequence joins TRBV29-1 and TRBJ2-5; D not resolved. The CDR3 sequence is 12 residues long. Germline assignment: CDR1 SQVTM and CDR2 ANQGSEA. V was cut by 6 bases and J by 0 bases, with 8 bases left in between. Here the CDR3 reads CSVATYQETQYF. CDR3 DNA sequence: TGCAGCGTAGCAACCTACCAAGAGACCCAGTACTTC.

The rearrangement links TRBV18 to TRBJ2-7; D may be TRBD1 (6 bases). The CDR3 runs 13 residues. V was cut by 4 bases and J by 4 bases, with 11 bases left in between. Per germline, CDR1 KGHSH and CDR2 LQKENI. The DNA for the CDR3 is TGTGCCAGCTCACACGGACAGCCATACGAGCAGTACTTC. Its protein is CASSHGQPYEQYF. The variable domain in full, with the rest retrieved from reference TRBV18 and TRBJ2-7, is NAGVMQNPRHLVRRRGQEARLRCSPMKGHSHVYWYRQLPEEGLKFMVYLQKENIIDESGMPKERFSAEFPKEGPSILRIQQVVRGDSAAYFCASSHGQPYEQYFGPGTRLTVT.

This clonotype was observed many times. This chain uses TRBV10-3 with TRBJ2-2, with no clear D. The CDR3 covers 15 residues. Germline V gives CDR1 ENHRY, CDR2 SYGVKD. V lost 3 bases, J lost 5 bases, and 13 bases lay in between. CDR3 sequence reads: CAISDPGRVTGELFF. The CDR3 DNA reads TGTGCCATCAGTGACCCCGGACGGGTTACCGGGGAGCTGTTTTTT.

This clonotype occurred many times. The chain couples TRBV5-1 to TRBJ2-1, with 7 positions matching TRBD2. Losses at the gene ends were 3 bases for V and 0 bases for J; bases not matched to a gene: 3. The CDR3 length is 15 residues. Germline V gene sequence: CDR1 SGHRS, CDR2 YFSETQ. CDR3 residues: CASSSTGGSYNEQFF. The DNA for the CDR3 is TGCGCCAGCAGCTCGACGGGGGGCTCCTACAATGAGCAGTTCTTC.

CDR3 sequence: CASSTPGQGAFGYTF. The DNA for the CDR3 is TGTGCCAGTAGTACCCCGGGACAGGGGGCCTTTGGCTACACCTTC. The J gene is TRBJ1-2, the V gene TRBV19; 12 bases align to TRBD1. This CDR3 is built from 15 residues. Germline V gene data show CDR1 as LNHDA and CDR2 as SQIVND (reference sequence). After removal of 4 bases from V and 7 bases from J, the junction contained 7 bases not matched to a gene.

This clonotype was observed a few times. At one boundary the junction diverges from the germline segment, which might be a read error. V and J are TRBV5-1 and TRBJ2-2; a weak D match, TRBD1 (5 bases). CDR1 and CDR2 (germline): SGHRS, YFSETQ. The CDR3 is 16 residues long. The CDR3 here is CASSLSGQRNIGELFF. The CDR3 DNA is TGCGCCAGCAGCCTGTCAGGGCAGCGTAACATCGGGGAGCTGTTTTTT.

This chain uses TRBV6-5 with TRBJ2-4, with 8 bases lining up with TRBD1. J lost 6 bases, V lost 4 bases, and 11 bases had no gene match. Germline V gives CDR1 MNHEY, CDR2 SVGAGI. This CDR3 contains 16 residues. CDR3 residues: CASSSQKTGASNIQYF. In DNA, the CDR3 is TGTGCCAGCAGTTCCCAAAAGACAGGGGCTTCAAACATTCAGTACTTC.

This clonotype has only a few counts. The chain uses TRBV18 and TRBJ2-5; possible D gene TRBD2, 6 bases. From germline, CDR1 is KGHSH and CDR2 LQKENI. Between the trimmed V and J ends, which lost 8 bases and 5 bases, there was a span of 15 bases. CDR3 length: 13 amino acids. The CDR3 DNA is TGTGCCAGCAGTCCTGCGGGGCAGGAGACCCAGTACTTC. Translation: CASSPAGQETQYF.

This clonotype came up a few times. The V call is TRBV7-2, the J call TRBJ2-5; possible D gene TRBD2, 6 bases. The J call may be in error: the DNA end matches TRBJ2-1 better. The germline gives CDR1 SGHTA, CDR2 FQGNSA. There are 15 residues in the CDR3. CDR3 nucleotides: TGTGCCAGCAGCTTGAACGGCGGGATGGGGGATGAGCAGTTCTTC. It encodes CASSLNGGMGDEQFF.

This clonotype was detected only a few times. The V gene is TRBV7-9, the J gene TRBJ2-1; 11 nucleotides line up with TRBD2. V trimming: 5 bases; J trimming: 7 bases; junction bases outside the gene matches: 7. Germline-derived CDR1 and CDR2 are SEHNR and FQNEAQ (reference sequence). This CDR3 spans 15 amino acids. The CDR3 spells CASSPSGRKLNEQFF. The CDR3 DNA sequence: TGTGCCAGCAGCCCTAGCGGGAGGAAGCTTAATGAGCAGTTCTTC.

The rearrangement links TRBV10-3 to TRBJ2-5, with 8 bases matching TRBD2. Per the germline V gene, CDR1 is ENHRY and CDR2 is SYGVKD. This CDR3 region has 14 residues. V lost 4 bases and J lost 5; bases outside the gene matches: 6. CDR3 in DNA: TGTGCCATCAGTGTTTCGGGAGGGGAGGAGACCCAGTACTTC. It encodes CAISVSGGEETQYF.

This clonotype was seen a few times. This CDR3 reads CASSGNWGNTIYF. The CDR3 bases are TGCGCCAGCAGTGGAAATTGGGGAAACACCATATATTTT. This chain links TRBV10-1 with TRBJ1-3, with unresolved D. The CDR3 is 13 residues long. Trimming removed 4 bases at V and 4 bases at J, with 8 bases between. The germline gives CDR1 WNHNN, CDR2 SYGVQD (reference sequence).

This chain links TRBV5-6 with TRBJ2-3, with TRBD2 matching over 13 bases. CDR1 SGHDT and CDR2 YYEEEE come from the germline V gene. V was clipped by 4 bases and J by 0 bases; unmatched bases: 5. The CDR3 has 17 amino acids. Written as DNA, the CDR3 is TGTGCCAGCAGCAGACTAGCGGGGGGCCTTAGCACAGATACGCAGTATTTT. Its translation is CASSRLAGGLSTDTQYF.

In this sample, this clonotype turned up many times. The J gene is TRBJ2-1, the V gene TRBV24-1, with TRBD2 matching over 7 bases. The length of the CDR3 is 12 residues. V dropped 12 bases and J dropped 10; count of bases not matched to a gene: 11. Per germline, CDR1 KGHDR and CDR2 SFDVKD. The CDR3 sequence: CASTQRGGEQFF. DNA of the CDR3: TGTGCCTCCACCCAGCGGGGCGGGGAGCAGTTCTTC.

The rearrangement uses TRBV6-5 and TRBJ1-1, with D perhaps TRBD1 (5 bases). V lost 5 bases and J 4 bases, leaving 14 bases between the germline ends. Germline values: CDR1 MNHEY, CDR2 SVGAGI. CDR3 length equals 14 residues. The CDR3 reads CASSRGASGTEAFF. CDR3 in DNA: TGTGCCAGCAGTCGCGGGGCCTCCGGCACTGAAGCTTTCTTT.

The rearrangement links TRBV5-6 to TRBJ1-5; D ambiguous. CDR1 is SGHDT and CDR2 is YYEEEE in the germline V gene. The CDR3 has 13 amino acids. V lost 0 bases and J lost 9, with 10 bases in between. The CDR3 DNA reads TGTGCCAGCAGCTTGGGGTCCCTAGGGCCCCAGCATTTT. Translated: CASSLGSLGPQHF.